These 4 T cell receptor beta chains came from one sample sequenced in a study of OX40 agonist ivuxolimab in advanced cancers. Libraries came from the immunoSEQ multiplex PCR assay. What TCRdb holds here is the immuneACCESS table cut down to in-frame rearrangements. Part of the clones is not present; checked against another copy, under half of the missing clones reflect an unresolved V gene, and the others are unexplained. This sample comprises about 70,000 clones, approximately 80% of them detected only once. The top ten constitute roughly 6.3% of the sample. The sample in question was CD4+ or CD8+ T cells sorted from blood, obtained in a trial of the OX40 agonist ivuxolimab. These receptors were collected from an adult with an advanced solid tumor such as melanoma, head and neck, liver or kidney cancer.

This chain connects TRBV7-9 to TRBJ2-5, with 7 bases that match TRBD1. The CDR3 contains 14 residues. CDR1 is SEHNR and CDR2 is FQNEAQ in the germline V gene (reference sequence). J was trimmed by 3 bases and V by 0 bases; bases with no gene match: 1. CDR3 bases: TGTGCCAGCAGCTTAGCGGGGACAGAAGAGACCCAGTACTTC. The encoded protein is CASSLAGTEETQYF.

This clone was recorded only once. V and J are TRBV10-3 and TRBJ2-2; D is possibly TRBD1 (6 bases). The CDR3 is 16 residues long. Trimming left V 2 bases short and J 3 bases short, with 13 bases between. Germline lookup yields CDR1 ENHRY and CDR2 SYGVKD. DNA of the CDR3: TGTGCCATCAGTGAGGTATTGGGACAAGACACCGGGGAGCTGTTTTTT. This codes for CAISEVLGQDTGELFF.

V is TRBV18 and J is TRBJ2-1; D ambiguous. The CDR3 totals 15 residues. From germline, CDR1 is KGHSH and CDR2 LQKENI. The V end lost 2 bases, the J end lost 6 bases, and 14 bases lay between the germline ends. The CDR3 is CASSPMAAGSNEQFF. CDR3 DNA sequence: TGTGCCAGCTCACCAATGGCGGCCGGGTCCAATGAGCAGTTCTTC.

CDR3 sequence reads: CASTKIPSADEQFF. Written as DNA, the CDR3 is TGTGCCAGCACCAAAATCCCATCGGCCGATGAGCAGTTCTTC. The chain recombines TRBV7-9 with TRBJ2-1, with D uncertain. V dropped 7 bases and J dropped 8 bases, with 18 bases sitting between them. CDR3 length: 14 amino acids. Germline CDR1 and CDR2: SEHNR and FQNEAQ (reference sequence).